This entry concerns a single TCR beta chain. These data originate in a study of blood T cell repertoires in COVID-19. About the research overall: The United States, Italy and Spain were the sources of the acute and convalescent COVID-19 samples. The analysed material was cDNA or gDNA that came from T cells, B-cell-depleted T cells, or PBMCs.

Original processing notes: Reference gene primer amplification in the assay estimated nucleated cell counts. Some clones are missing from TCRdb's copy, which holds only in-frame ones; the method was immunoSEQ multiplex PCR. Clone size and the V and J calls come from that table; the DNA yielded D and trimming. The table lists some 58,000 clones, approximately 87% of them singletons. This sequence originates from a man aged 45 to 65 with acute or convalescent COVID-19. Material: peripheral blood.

The CDR3 loop reads CASSQPGLALYNEQFF. The CDR3 nucleotides read TGTGCCAGCAGCCAACCGGGACTAGCCTTATACAATGAGCAGTTCTTC. This sequence joins TRBV3-1 (or the pseudogene TRBV3-2) and TRBJ2-1; 9 nucleotides match TRBD2. The CDR3 covers 16 residues. Unmatched junction bases numbered 6, after V lost 2 bases and J lost 4 bases. CDR1 LGHDT and CDR2 YNNKEL come from the germline V gene (reference sequence).